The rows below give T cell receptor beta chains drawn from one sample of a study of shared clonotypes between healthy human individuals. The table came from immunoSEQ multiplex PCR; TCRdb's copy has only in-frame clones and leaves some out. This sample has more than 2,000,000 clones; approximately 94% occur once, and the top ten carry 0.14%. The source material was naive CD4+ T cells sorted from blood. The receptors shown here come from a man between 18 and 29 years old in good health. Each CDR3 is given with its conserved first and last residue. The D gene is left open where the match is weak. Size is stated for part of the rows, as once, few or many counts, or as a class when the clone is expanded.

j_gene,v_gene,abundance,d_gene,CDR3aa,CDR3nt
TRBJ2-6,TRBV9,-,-,CASSVTGGLSGANVLTF,TGTGCCAGCAGCGTGACAGGAGGCCTCTCTGGGGCCAACGTCCTGACTTTC
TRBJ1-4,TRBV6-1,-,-,CASTSTRDSNEKLFF,TGTGCCAGCACCTCGACTCGAGACAGTAATGAAAAACTGTTTTTT
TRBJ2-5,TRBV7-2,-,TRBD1,CASSSTTRTGSETQYF,TGTGCCAGCAGCTCGACTACCCGGACAGGGTCAGAGACCCAGTACTTC
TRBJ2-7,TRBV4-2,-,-,CASSQDLPAVPTYEQYF,TGTGCCAGCAGCCAAGATCTTCCGGCAGTACCCACCTACGAGCAGTACTTC
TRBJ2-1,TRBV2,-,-,CASTLNRNEQFF,TGTGCCAGCACCCTCAATAGAAATGAGCAGTTCTTC
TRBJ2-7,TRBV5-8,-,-,CASSIRHGAYEQYF,TGTGCCAGCAGCATCCGTCACGGAGCCTACGAGCAGTACTTC
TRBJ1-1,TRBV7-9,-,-,CASSPVLNTEAFF,TGTGCCAGCAGCCCCGTACTGAACACTGAAGCTTTCTTT
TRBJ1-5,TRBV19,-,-,CASSPLIGFPSNQPQHF,TGTGCCAGTAGTCCCCTAATAGGGTTTCCTAGCAATCAGCCCCAGCATTTT
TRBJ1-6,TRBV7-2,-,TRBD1,CASSLVHRGNSPLHF,TGTGCCAGCAGCTTAGTTCACAGGGGAAATTCACCCCTCCACTTT
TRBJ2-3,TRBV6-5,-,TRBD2,CASSYSTSRMAQYF,TGTGCCAGCAGTTACTCGACTAGCCGTATGGCGCAGTATTTT
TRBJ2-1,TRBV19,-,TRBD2,CASSIDASGTRGEQFF,TGTGCCAGTAGTATAGACGCTAGCGGGACACGGGGTGAGCAGTTCTTC
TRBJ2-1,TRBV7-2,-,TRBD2,CASSLVSGSLNEQFF,TGTGCCAGCAGCTTAGTTAGCGGGAGCCTGAATGAGCAGTTCTTC
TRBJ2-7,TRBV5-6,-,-,CASSQKVGEQYF,TGTGCCAGCAGCCAGAAAGTGGGGGAGCAGTACTTC
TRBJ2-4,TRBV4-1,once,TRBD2,CASSPRGAGGWGIQYF,TGCGCCAGCAGCCCCCGGGGAGCGGGAGGTTGGGGCATTCAGTACTTC
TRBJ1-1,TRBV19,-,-,CASTQRPYTEAFF,TGTGCCAGTACCCAGAGGCCTTACACTGAAGCTTTCTTT
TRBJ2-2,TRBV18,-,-,CASSPPGRGPTGELFF,TGTGCCAGCTCACCACCGGGCAGGGGTCCAACCGGGGAGCTGTTTTTT
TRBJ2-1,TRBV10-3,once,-,CAIREGGGPSSYNEQFF,TGTGCCATCAGGGAGGGGGGAGGCCCCAGCTCCTACAATGAGCAGTTCTTC
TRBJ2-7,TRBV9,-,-,CASSPDGGEQYF,TGTGCCAGCAGCCCCGACGGGGGCGAGCAGTACTTC
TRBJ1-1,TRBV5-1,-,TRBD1,CASSLVQGGTEAFF,TGCGCCAGCAGCTTGGTACAGGGGGGCACTGAAGCTTTCTTT
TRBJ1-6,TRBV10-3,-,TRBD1,CAISEQQGANNSPLHF,TGTGCCATCAGTGAACAACAGGGGGCGAATAATTCACCCCTCCACTTT
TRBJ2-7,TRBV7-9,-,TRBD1,CASSSGTGFSYEQYF,TGTGCCAGCAGCTCTGGGACAGGGTTCTCCTACGAGCAGTACTTC
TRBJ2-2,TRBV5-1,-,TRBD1,CASSLDRGHSGELFF,TGCGCCAGCAGCTTGGACAGGGGGCATTCCGGGGAGCTGTTTTTT
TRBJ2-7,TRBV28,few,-,CASRTDSYEQYF,TGTGCCAGCCGAACCGACTCCTACGAGCAGTACTTC
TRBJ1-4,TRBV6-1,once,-,CASSPSGSREKLFF,TGTGCCAGCAGTCCCTCCGGGTCGAGGGAAAAACTGTTTTTT
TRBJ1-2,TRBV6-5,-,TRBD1,CASSPSGGPSPTF,TGTGCCAGCAGTCCCTCAGGGGGGCCCTCCCCCACCTTC
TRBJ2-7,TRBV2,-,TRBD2,CASRITGGHEQYF,TGTGCCAGCCGGATTACGGGGGGGCACGAGCAGTACTTC
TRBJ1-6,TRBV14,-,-,CASRTTWNSPLHF,TGTGCCAGCAGAACTACCTGGAATTCACCCCTCCACTTT